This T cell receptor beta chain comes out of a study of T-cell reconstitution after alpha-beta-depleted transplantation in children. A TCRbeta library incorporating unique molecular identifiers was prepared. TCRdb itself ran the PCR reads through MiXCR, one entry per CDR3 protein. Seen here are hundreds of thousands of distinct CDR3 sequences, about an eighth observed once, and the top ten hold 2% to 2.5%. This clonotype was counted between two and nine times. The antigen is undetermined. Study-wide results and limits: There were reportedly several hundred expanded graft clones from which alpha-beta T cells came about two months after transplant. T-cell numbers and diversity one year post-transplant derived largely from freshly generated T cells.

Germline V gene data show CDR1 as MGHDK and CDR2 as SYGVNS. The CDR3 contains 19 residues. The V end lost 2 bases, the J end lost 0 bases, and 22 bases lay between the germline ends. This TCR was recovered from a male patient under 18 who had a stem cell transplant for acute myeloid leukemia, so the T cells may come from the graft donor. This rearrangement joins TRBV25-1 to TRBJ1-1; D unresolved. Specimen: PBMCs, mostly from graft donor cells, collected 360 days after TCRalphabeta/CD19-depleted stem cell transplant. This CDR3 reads CASSERPRKAFLVNTEAFF. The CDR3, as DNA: TGTGCCAGCAGTGAACGACCGAGGAAGGCCTTTTTGGTGAACACTGAAGCTTTCTTT.